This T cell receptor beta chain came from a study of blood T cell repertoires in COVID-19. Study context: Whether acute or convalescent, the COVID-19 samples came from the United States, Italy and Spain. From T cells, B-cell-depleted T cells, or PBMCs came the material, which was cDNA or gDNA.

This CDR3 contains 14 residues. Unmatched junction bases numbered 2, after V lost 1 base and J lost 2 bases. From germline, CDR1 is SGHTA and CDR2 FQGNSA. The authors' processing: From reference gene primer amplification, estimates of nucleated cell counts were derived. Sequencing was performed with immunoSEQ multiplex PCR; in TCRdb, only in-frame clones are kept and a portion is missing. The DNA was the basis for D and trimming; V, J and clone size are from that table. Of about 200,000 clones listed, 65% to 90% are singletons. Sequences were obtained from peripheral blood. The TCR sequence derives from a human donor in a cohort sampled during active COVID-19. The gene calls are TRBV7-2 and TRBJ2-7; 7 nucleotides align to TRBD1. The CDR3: CASSLEGAAYEQYF. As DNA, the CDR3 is TGTGCCAGCAGCTTAGAGGGGGCCGCCTACGAGCAGTACTTC.